Described below is a single T cell receptor (beta chain) sequence and its context. Measured with immunoSEQ multiplex PCR; TCRdb has only the in-frame clones, and not every one. The sample holds under 200,000 clones, around 94% seen once. The data derive from a study of control samples from healthy donors and cancer patients. The sample was PBMCs. The sequence was collected from a man aged 60 to 69 with colorectal cancer.

The CDR3 DNA sequence: TGCGCCAGCAGCTTGGGGGACGAGCGGGGGGCGAACACCGGGGAGCTGTTTTTT. It translates to CASSLGDERGANTGELFF. The rearrangement uses TRBV5-1 and TRBJ2-2; TRBD2 matches 9 bases. Trimming took 0 bases from V and 0 from J; bases not matched to a gene: 6. The germline gives CDR1 SGHRS, CDR2 YFSETQ. The CDR3 spans 18 residues. The entire variable domain, with the rest obtained from reference TRBV5-1 and TRBJ2-2, is as follows: KAGVTQTPRYLIKTRGQQVTLSCSPISGHRSVSWYQQTPGQGLQFLFEYFSETQRNKGNFPGRFSGRQFSNSRSEMNVSTLELGDSALYLCASSLGDERGANTGELFFGEGSRLTVL.